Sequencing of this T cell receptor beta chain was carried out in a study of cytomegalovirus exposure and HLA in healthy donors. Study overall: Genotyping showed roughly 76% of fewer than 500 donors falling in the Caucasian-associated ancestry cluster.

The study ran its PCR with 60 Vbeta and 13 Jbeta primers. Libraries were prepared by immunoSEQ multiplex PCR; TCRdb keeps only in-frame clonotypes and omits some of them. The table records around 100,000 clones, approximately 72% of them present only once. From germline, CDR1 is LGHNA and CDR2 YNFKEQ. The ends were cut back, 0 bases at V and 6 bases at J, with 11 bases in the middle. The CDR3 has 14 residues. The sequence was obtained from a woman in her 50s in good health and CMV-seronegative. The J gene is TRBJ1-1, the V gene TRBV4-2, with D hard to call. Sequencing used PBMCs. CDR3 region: CASSQDWEFAEAFF. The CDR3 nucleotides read TGTGCCAGCAGCCAAGATTGGGAGTTCGCTGAAGCTTTCTTT.